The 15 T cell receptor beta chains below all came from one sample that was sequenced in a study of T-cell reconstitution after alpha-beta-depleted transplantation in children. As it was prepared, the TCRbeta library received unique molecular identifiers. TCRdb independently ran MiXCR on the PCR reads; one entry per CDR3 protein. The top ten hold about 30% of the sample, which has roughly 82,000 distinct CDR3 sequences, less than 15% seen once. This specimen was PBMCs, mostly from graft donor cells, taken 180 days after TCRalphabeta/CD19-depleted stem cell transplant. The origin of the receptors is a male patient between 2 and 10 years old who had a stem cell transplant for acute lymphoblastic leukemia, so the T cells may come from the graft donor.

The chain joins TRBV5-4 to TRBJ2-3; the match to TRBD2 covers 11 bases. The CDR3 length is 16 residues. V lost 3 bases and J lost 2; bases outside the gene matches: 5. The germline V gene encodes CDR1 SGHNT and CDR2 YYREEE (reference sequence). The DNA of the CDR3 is TGTGCCAGCAGCTCAATAGCGGGAGGGCTCACAGATACGCAGTATTTT. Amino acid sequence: CASSSIAGGLTDTQYF. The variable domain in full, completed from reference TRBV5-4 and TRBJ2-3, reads ETGVTQSPTHLIKTRGQQVTLRCSSQSGHNTVSWYQQALGQGPQFIFQYYREEENGRGNFPPRFSGLQFPNYSSELNVNALELDDSALYLCASSSIAGGLTDTQYFGPGTRLTVL.

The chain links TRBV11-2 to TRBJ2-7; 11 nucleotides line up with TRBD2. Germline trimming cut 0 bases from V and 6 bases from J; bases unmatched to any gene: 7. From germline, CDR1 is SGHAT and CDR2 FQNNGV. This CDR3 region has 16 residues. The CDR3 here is CASSLERRLAGFEQYF. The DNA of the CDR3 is TGTGCCAGCAGCTTAGAAAGGAGACTAGCGGGGTTCGAGCAGTACTTC.

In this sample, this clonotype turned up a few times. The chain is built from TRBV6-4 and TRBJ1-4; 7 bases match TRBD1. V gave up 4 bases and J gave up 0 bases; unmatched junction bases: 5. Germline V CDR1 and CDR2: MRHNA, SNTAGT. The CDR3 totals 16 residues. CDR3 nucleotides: TGTGCCAGCAGTGCGACAGGGCTTGCAACTAATGAAAAACTGTTTTTT. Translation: CASSATGLATNEKLFF.

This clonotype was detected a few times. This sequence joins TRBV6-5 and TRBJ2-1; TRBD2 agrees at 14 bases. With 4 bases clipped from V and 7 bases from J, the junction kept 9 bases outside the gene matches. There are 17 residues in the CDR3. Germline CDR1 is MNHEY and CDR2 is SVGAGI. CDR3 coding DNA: TGTGCCAGCAGTTTGCGGACTAGCGGGGGGCTCACGAATGAGCAGTTCTTC. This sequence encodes CASSLRTSGGLTNEQFF.

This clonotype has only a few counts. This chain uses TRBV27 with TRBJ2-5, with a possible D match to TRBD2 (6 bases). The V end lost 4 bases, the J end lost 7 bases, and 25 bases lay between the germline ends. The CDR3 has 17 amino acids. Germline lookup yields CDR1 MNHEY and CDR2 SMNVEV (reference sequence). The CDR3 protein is CASSYNSVRGGRRTQYF. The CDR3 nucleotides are TGTGCCAGCAGTTACAATTCCGTTCGTGGGGGGAGGAGGACCCAGTACTTC.

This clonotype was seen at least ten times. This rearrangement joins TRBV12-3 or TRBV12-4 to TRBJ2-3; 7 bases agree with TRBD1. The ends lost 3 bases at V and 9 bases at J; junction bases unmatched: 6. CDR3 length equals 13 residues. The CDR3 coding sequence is TGTGCCAGCAGTTTGATACCGGGACAGACGCAGTATTTT. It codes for CASSLIPGQTQYF.

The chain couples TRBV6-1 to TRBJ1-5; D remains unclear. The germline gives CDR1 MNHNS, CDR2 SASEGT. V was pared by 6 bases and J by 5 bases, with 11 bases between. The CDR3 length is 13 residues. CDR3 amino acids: CASSRVPYQPQHF. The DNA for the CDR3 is TGTGCCAGCAGCCGGGTCCCTTATCAGCCCCAGCATTTT.

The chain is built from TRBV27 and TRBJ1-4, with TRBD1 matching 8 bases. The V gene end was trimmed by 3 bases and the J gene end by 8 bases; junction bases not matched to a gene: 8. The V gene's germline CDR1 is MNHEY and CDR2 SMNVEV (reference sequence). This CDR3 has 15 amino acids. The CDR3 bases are TGTGCCAGCAGTTTCGGGACAGGTATTACGGAAAAACTGTTTTTT. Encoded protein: CASSFGTGITEKLFF.

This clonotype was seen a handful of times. DNA of the CDR3: TGTGCCAGCAGTGCGGGCAGGGGGAGAGATACGCAGTATTTT. The encoded protein is CASSAGRGRDTQYF. J is TRBJ2-3 and V is TRBV12-3 or TRBV12-4; 7 bases fit TRBD1. The CDR3 covers 14 residues. V lost 5 bases, J lost 5 bases, and 7 bases stayed unmatched.

As DNA, the CDR3 is TGTGCCAGCGGGCTGATCGAGCAGTACTTC. Protein: CASGLIEQYF. The J gene is TRBJ2-7, the V gene TRBV6-2 or TRBV6-3; D gene ambiguous. Germline CDR1 MNHEY, CDR2 SVGEGT. V gave up 8 bases and J gave up 6 bases, with 8 bases separating them. The CDR3 consists of 10 residues.

CDR3 loop: CASSLDRDNARAFF. CDR3 nucleotide sequence: TGCGCCAGCAGCCTGGACCGGGACAACGCACGAGCTTTCTTT. This sequence joins TRBV5-1 and TRBJ1-1; a weak D match, TRBD1 (6 bases). In germline, CDR1 is SGHRS, CDR2 YFSETQ. V was shortened by 4 bases and J by 10 bases, with 20 bases between the two germline ends. This CDR3 has 14 residues. Full variable domain (remainder filled in from reference TRBV5-1 and TRBJ1-1): KAGVTQTPRYLIKTRGQQVTLSCSPISGHRSVSWYQQTPGQGLQFLFEYFSETQRNKGNFPGRFSGRQFSNSRSEMNVSTLELGDSALYLCASSLDRDNARAFFGQGTRLTVV.

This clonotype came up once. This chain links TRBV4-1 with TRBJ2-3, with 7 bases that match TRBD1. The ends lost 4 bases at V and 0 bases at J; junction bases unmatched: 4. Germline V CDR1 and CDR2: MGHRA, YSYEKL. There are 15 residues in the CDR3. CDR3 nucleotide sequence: TGCGCCAGCAGCCTTATGACAGGGAGCACAGATACGCAGTATTTT. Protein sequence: CASSLMTGSTDTQYF.

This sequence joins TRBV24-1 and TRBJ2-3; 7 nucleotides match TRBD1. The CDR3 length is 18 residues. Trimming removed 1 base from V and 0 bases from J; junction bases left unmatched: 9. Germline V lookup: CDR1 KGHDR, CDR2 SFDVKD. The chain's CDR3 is CATSDFPTGVPSTDTQYF. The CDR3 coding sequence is TGTGCCACCAGTGATTTCCCCACAGGGGTCCCCAGCACAGATACGCAGTATTTT.

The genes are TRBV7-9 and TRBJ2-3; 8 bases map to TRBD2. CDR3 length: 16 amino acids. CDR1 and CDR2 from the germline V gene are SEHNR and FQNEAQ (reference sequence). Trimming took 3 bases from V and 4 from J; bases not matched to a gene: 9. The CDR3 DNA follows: TGTGCCAGCAGCTTTCCGGGACTAGTATCCCCAGATACGCAGTATTTT. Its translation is CASSFPGLVSPDTQYF.

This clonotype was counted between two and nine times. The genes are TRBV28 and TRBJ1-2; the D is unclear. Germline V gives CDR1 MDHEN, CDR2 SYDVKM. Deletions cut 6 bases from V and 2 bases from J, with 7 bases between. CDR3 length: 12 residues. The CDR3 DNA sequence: TGTGCCAGCAGGGGTCTAAACTATGGCTACACCTTC. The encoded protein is CASRGLNYGYTF.